This T cell receptor (beta chain) was retrieved from a study of cytotoxic CD8 clonotypes in ibrutinib-treated CLL. General study results and limits: Public clonotypes were rare and shrank or held steady on treatment.

A word on this clone: Its specificity is unknown.

From cryopreserved PBMCs came about 2 micrograms of genomic DNA used for TCR beta libraries. The table came from immunoSEQ multiplex PCR; TCRdb's copy has only in-frame clones and leaves some out. The sample records more than 150,000 clones, over 60% being singletons. The ends were cut back, 0 bases at V and 8 bases at J, with 7 bases in the middle. CDR3 length: 12 residues. Germline V gene sequence: CDR1 SEHNR, CDR2 FQNEAQ (reference sequence). The chain links TRBV7-9 to TRBJ1-2, with D perhaps matching TRBD1 (5 bases). The receptor's source is a human donor with chronic lymphocytic leukemia. The sample consisted of PBMCs, taken after 24 months of ibrutinib treatment. The CDR3 loop reads CASSLAGDGYTF. The CDR3, as DNA: TGTGCCAGCAGCTTAGCAGGGGACGGCTACACCTTC.